This passage covers 9 T cell receptor beta chains from one sample sequenced in a study of OX40 agonist ivuxolimab in advanced cancers. Sequencing used immunoSEQ multiplex PCR; TCRdb keeps in-frame clones, though not all of them. The sample consists of about 150,000 clones, 90% of them appearing once. Specimen: CD4+ or CD8+ T cells sorted from blood, collected in a trial of the OX40 agonist ivuxolimab. Receptors originate from an adult with an advanced solid tumor such as melanoma, head and neck, liver or kidney cancer.

The V gene is TRBV10-3, the J gene TRBJ1-2; D not resolved. Germline V gene lookup returns CDR1 ENHRY and CDR2 SYGVKD. The CDR3 is made up of 14 amino acids. Trimming left V 5 bases short and J 4 bases short, with 14 bases between. This CDR3 reads CAISTQSLSYGYTF. The CDR3 DNA reads as TGTGCCATCAGTACACAGAGCCTGAGCTATGGCTACACCTTC.

V usage is TRBV7-9 and J usage is TRBJ2-1; 10 bases are shared with TRBD1. The CDR3 spans 16 residues. J was trimmed by 7 bases and V by 6 bases; bases with no gene match: 12. Germline lookup yields CDR1 SEHNR and CDR2 FQNEAQ (reference sequence). CDR3 loop: CASSYSGQGIGNEQFF. As DNA, the CDR3 is TGTGCCAGCAGTTATTCGGGACAGGGGATCGGGAATGAGCAGTTCTTC.

The CDR3 is CASSEWPQGARQETQYF. The CDR3 DNA follows: TGTGCCAGCAGTGAATGGCCTCAGGGGGCCAGGCAAGAGACCCAGTACTTC. The V and J genes are TRBV6-1 and TRBJ2-5, with TRBD1 matching over 8 bases. The length of the CDR3 is 17 residues. Germline values: CDR1 MNHNS, CDR2 SASEGT. The trim removed 2 bases at V and 2 bases at J, leaving 10 bases unmatched.

The chain uses TRBV7-8 and TRBJ1-1; possibly TRBD1 for D (5 bases). The CDR3 extends over 18 amino acids. Germline CDR1 SGHVS, CDR2 FQNEAQ. Trimming stripped 5 bases from V and 4 bases from J, with 26 bases between. CDR3 sequence (DNA): TGTGCCAGCAGCCCTACGGCCGCCGGGGCTACTCCGGGCACTGAAGCTTTCTTT. Protein product: CASSPTAAGATPGTEAFF.

The CDR3 DNA reads TGTGCCAGCAGCGGCGGATATCAAGAGACCCAGTACTTC. Translating gives CASSGGYQETQYF. V is TRBV2 and J is TRBJ2-5, with D unresolved. The CDR3 extends over 13 amino acids. V lost 6 bases and J 2 bases, leaving 10 bases between the germline ends. The germline CDR1 and CDR2 sequences are SNHLY and FYNNEI.

V gene TRBV5-1 combines with J gene TRBJ2-7; TRBD2 matches 7 bases. J gave up 2 bases and V 0 bases, and 5 bases lay outside the gene matches. The CDR3 has 15 amino acids. CDR1 SGHRS and CDR2 YFSETQ come from the germline V gene. The CDR3 coding sequence is TGCGCCAGCAGCTTGGGTCCCGGACTAGCCTACGAGCAGTACTTC. As protein: CASSLGPGLAYEQYF.

The V and J genes are TRBV28 and TRBJ1-4, with D hard to call. Trimming removed 4 bases at V and 3 bases at J, with 15 bases between. This CDR3 comprises 16 residues. Germline-derived CDR1 and CDR2 are MDHEN and SYDVKM. CDR3 nucleotide sequence: TGTGCCAGCAGTTCCTACTATTGGTCCTCTAATGAAAAACTGTTTTTT. It codes for CASSSYYWSSNEKLFF.

In this sample, this clone turned up once. The V gene is TRBV15, the J gene TRBJ2-3; TRBD2 is a possible D gene (5 bases). This CDR3 has 15 residues. Trimming took off 4 bases at V and 3 bases at J, with 14 bases between the two ends. Germline V CDR1 and CDR2: LNHNV, YYDKDF (reference sequence). In DNA form, the CDR3 reads TGTGCCACCAGCAAACCCAGTACGGGGACAGATACGCAGTATTTT. Its protein is CATSKPSTGTDTQYF.

This sequence joins TRBV10-3 and TRBJ1-4; the D gene is possibly TRBD1 (5 bases). Germline lookup yields CDR1 ENHRY and CDR2 SYGVKD. The CDR3 is 12 amino acids. V was pared by 4 bases and J by 10 bases, with 10 bases between. DNA of the CDR3: TGTGCCATCAGTGCCACAGGAGGAAAACTGTTTTTT. Its translation is CAISATGGKLFF.